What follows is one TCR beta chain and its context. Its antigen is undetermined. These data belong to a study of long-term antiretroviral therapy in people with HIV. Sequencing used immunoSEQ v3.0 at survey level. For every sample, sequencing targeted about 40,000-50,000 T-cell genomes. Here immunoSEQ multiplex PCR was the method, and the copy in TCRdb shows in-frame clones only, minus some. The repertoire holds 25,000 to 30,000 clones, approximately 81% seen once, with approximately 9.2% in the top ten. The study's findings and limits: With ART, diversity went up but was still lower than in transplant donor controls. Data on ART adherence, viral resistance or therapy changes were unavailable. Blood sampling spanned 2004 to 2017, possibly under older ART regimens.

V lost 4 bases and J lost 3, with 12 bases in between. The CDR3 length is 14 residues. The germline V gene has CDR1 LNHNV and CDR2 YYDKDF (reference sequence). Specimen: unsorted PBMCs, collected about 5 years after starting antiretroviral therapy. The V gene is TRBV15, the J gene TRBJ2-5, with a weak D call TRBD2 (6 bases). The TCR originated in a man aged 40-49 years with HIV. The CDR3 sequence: CATSNSLAKETQYF. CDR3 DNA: TGTGCCACCAGCAACAGCCTAGCGAAAGAGACCCAGTACTTC.